Below, 29 T cell receptor beta chains from the same sample are listed, as sequenced in a study of control samples from healthy donors and cancer patients. Repertoires were generated with immunoSEQ multiplex PCR, while TCRdb's copy carries only in-frame clones and drops some. The sample carries tens of thousands of clones, 80% to 95% recorded once. Sequencing used blood. These receptors were collected from a woman between 45 and 65 years old in good health.

V usage is TRBV12-3 or TRBV12-4 and J usage is TRBJ1-6, with no clear D. Trimming shortened V by 1 base and J by 10 bases, and 8 bases separated the two germline ends. This CDR3 has 13 residues. The CDR3 here is CASSLGKGSPLHF. The CDR3 DNA is TGTGCCAGCAGTTTAGGAAAGGGATCACCCCTCCACTTT.

The chain has TRBV11-2 and TRBJ2-5; D might be TRBD2 (5 bases). Per the germline V gene, CDR1 is SGHAT and CDR2 is FQNNGV. The CDR3 contains 13 residues. V lost 6 bases, J lost 5 bases, and 13 bases lay in between. This CDR3 reads CASSQQRVETQYF. In DNA, the CDR3 is TGTGCCAGCAGTCAGCAGAGGGTTGAGACCCAGTACTTC.

This chain uses TRBV7-9 with TRBJ2-5, with D perhaps TRBD1 (6 bases). Per germline, CDR1 SEHNR and CDR2 FQNEAQ (reference sequence). Trimming shortened V by 5 bases and J by 5 bases, and 15 bases separated the two germline ends. CDR3 size: 14 residues. The CDR3 DNA reads TGTGCCAGCAGCCACGATAGGGGGTGGGAGACCCAGTACTTC. Protein: CASSHDRGWETQYF.

The V and J genes are TRBV5-1 and TRBJ2-5; D uncertain. Germline loops: CDR1 SGHRS, CDR2 YFSETQ. Trimming took off 4 bases at V and 3 bases at J, with 4 bases between the two ends. CDR3 length: 11 residues. The CDR3 region has the DNA TGCGCCAGCAGCCTCAAAGAGACCCAGTACTTC. Protein: CASSLKETQYF.

The chain combines TRBV6-1 with TRBJ1-6, with no clear D. CDR3 length: 13 amino acids. The germline CDR1 and CDR2 sequences are MNHNS and SASEGT. Trimming took off 0 bases at V and 8 bases at J, with 5 bases between the two ends. The CDR3 region is CASSEALHSPLHF. Here the CDR3 DNA reads TGTGCCAGCAGTGAAGCGCTCCATTCACCCCTCCACTTT.

V usage is TRBV7-9 and J usage is TRBJ2-7, with D tentatively TRBD1 or TRBD2 (5 bases each). The CDR3 is 16 residues long. V lost 2 bases and J lost 0, with 14 bases in between. Germline V gives CDR1 SEHNR, CDR2 FQNEAQ (reference sequence). The CDR3 sequence is CASSLRGGSGSYEQYF. The CDR3 nucleotides are TGTGCCAGCAGCTTACGGGGCGGCTCGGGCTCCTACGAGCAGTACTTC.

The rearrangement links TRBV4-1 to TRBJ2-7; D is perhaps TRBD1 (5 bases). The V gene lost 1 base and the J gene lost 3 bases, with 7 bases spanning the gap. CDR1 MGHRA and CDR2 YSYEKL come from the germline V gene. The CDR3 sequence is 13 residues long. CDR3 protein: CASSQARDYEQYF. As DNA, the CDR3 is TGCGCCAGCAGCCAAGCCAGGGACTACGAGCAGTACTTC.

The chain employs TRBV15 and TRBJ2-7; no definite D call. Germline assignment: CDR1 LNHNV and CDR2 YYDKDF (reference sequence). Trimming removed 1 base at V and 2 bases at J, with 9 bases between. This CDR3 contains 14 residues. The CDR3 loop reads CATSRVDDAYEQYF. CDR3 nucleotide sequence: TGTGCCACCAGCAGAGTGGATGACGCCTACGAGCAGTACTTC.

The chain combines TRBV5-1 with TRBJ1-2; no clear D. V lost 4 bases and J lost 5, with 15 bases in between. Germline CDR1 reads SGHRS; CDR2 reads YFSETQ. CDR3 length: 14 residues. In DNA, the CDR3 is TGCGCCAGCAGCCCTGACATATTTACTTATGGCTACACCTTC. Translation: CASSPDIFTYGYTF.

The V and J genes are TRBV30 and TRBJ1-1, with D possibly matching TRBD1 (6 bases). Trimming took off 4 bases at V and 5 bases at J, with 20 bases between the two ends. The CDR3 has 15 residues. Per germline, CDR1 GTSNPN and CDR2 SVGIG (reference sequence). This CDR3 is CAWNAQGGTRTEAFF. The CDR3 coding sequence is TGTGCCTGGAATGCTCAAGGGGGGACGAGAACTGAAGCTTTCTTT. The full variable domain, rest sourced from reference TRBV30 and TRBJ1-1, is SQTIHQWPATLVQPVGSPLSLECTVEGTSNPNLYWYRQAAGRGLQLLFYSVGIGQISSEVPQNLSASRPQDRQFILSSKKLLLSDSGFYLCAWNAQGGTRTEAFFGQGTRLTVV.

This chain connects TRBV7-3 to TRBJ1-2; D not resolved. The germline V and J ends were trimmed by 2 bases and 2 bases, with 6 bases remaining between them. Germline V gene sequence: CDR1 SGHTA, CDR2 FQGTGA. This CDR3 region has 13 residues. CDR3 sequence reads: CASSLGRNYGYTF. As DNA, the CDR3 is TGTGCCAGCAGCTTAGGGAGGAACTATGGCTACACCTTC.

The rearrangement links TRBV28 to TRBJ2-1; TRBD2 matches 10 bases. Germline CDR1 is MDHEN and CDR2 is SYDVKM. Germline trimming cut 5 bases from V and 0 bases from J; bases unmatched to any gene: 4. The CDR3 has 16 residues. The DNA of the CDR3 is TGTGCCAGCAGTGCCCCTAGCGGGAGCTCCTACAATGAGCAGTTCTTC. Translating gives CASSAPSGSSYNEQFF.

The V gene is TRBV10-3, the J gene TRBJ2-2; 8 bases fit TRBD1. Trimming removed 6 bases from V and 0 bases from J; junction bases left unmatched: 3. The CDR3 extends over 15 amino acids. The germline CDR1 and CDR2 sequences are ENHRY and SYGVKD. As DNA, the CDR3 is TGTGCCATCAGGACAGGGGTCACGAACACCGGGGAGCTGTTTTTT. It encodes CAIRTGVTNTGELFF.

This clone was picked up one time. The DNA for the CDR3 is TGTGCCAGCAGTTACGGCCTTGAAGGAGGTAACTATGGCTACACCTTC. Protein: CASSYGLEGGNYGYTF. V usage is TRBV6-6 and J usage is TRBJ1-2; no clear D. The CDR3 spans 16 residues. Looked up from germline, CDR1 is MNHNY and CDR2 is SVGAGI (reference sequence). V lost 2 bases to trimming and J lost 1 base, with 14 bases between them.

The chain has TRBV5-1 and TRBJ1-4; D is undetermined. From germline, CDR1 is SGHRS and CDR2 YFSETQ. This CDR3 has 15 residues. V dropped 0 bases and J dropped 8 bases, with 14 bases sitting between them. CDR3 nucleotide sequence: TGCGCCAGCAGCTTGGCTTGGGATCCTCGGGAAAAACTGTTTTTT. It encodes CASSLAWDPREKLFF.

This clone appeared once. The V and J genes are TRBV24-1 and TRBJ1-2; D is possibly TRBD1 (5 bases). This CDR3 has 15 amino acids. Between the trimmed V and J ends, which lost 4 bases and 5 bases, there was a span of 16 bases. From germline, CDR1 is KGHDR and CDR2 SFDVKD. The CDR3 sequence is CATSEPGTGLYGYTF. The CDR3 region has the DNA TGTGCCACCAGTGAACCCGGGACGGGACTGTATGGCTACACCTTC.

The chain recombines TRBV19 with TRBJ1-3; the D gene is possibly TRBD1 (5 bases). Germline CDR1 is LNHDA and CDR2 is SQIVND (reference sequence). The CDR3 has 17 residues. The V gene lost 8 bases and the J gene lost 0 bases, with 20 bases spanning the gap. The CDR3 bases are TGTGCCAGTTCCGGATGGGGGGTCCGAAGCTCTGGAAACACCATATATTTT. Amino acid sequence: CASSGWGVRSSGNTIYF.

The chain employs TRBV7-6 and TRBJ1-1; 8 bases are shared with TRBD1. V was clipped by 6 bases and J by 7 bases; unmatched bases: 7. The germline V gene encodes CDR1 SGHVS and CDR2 FNYEAQ. The CDR3 is 13 amino acids. The CDR3 coding sequence is TGTGCCAGCAGTTCAGGGGGCACCCGTGAAGCTTTCTTT. Translation: CASSSGGTREAFF.

The V and J genes are TRBV3-1 (or the pseudogene TRBV3-2) and TRBJ1-6; D not certain. The germline CDR1 and CDR2 sequences are LGHDT and YNNKEL (reference sequence). This CDR3 contains 15 residues. V was clipped by 4 bases and J by 9 bases, with 16 bases between them. DNA for the CDR3: TGTGCCAGCAGCCCCGTCGCCCGAGCCCCTTCACCCCTCCACTTT. Amino acid sequence: CASSPVARAPSPLHF.

The chain combines TRBV7-6 with TRBJ2-1, with D perhaps TRBD2 (5 bases). The CDR3 contains 15 residues. Germline CDR1 and CDR2: SGHVS and FNYEAQ. Trimming removed 0 bases from V and 0 bases from J, with 6 bases in between. The CDR3 nucleotides are TGTGCCAGCAGCTTAGCGGGGAGCTCCTACAATGAGCAGTTCTTC. Residues: CASSLAGSSYNEQFF.

V is TRBV7-2 and J is TRBJ2-1; maybe TRBD1 (6 bases). The germline V and J ends were trimmed by 4 bases and 7 bases, with 23 bases remaining between them. CDR3 size: 17 residues. Germline V CDR1 and CDR2: SGHTA, FQGNSA. The CDR3 sequence: CASSSPTGIPHGNEQFF. DNA of the CDR3: TGTGCCAGCAGCTCCCCTACAGGGATTCCTCATGGGAATGAGCAGTTCTTC.

V usage is TRBV4-2 and J usage is TRBJ1-6, with D maybe TRBD1 (6 bases). The ends were cut back, 4 bases at V and 3 bases at J, with 10 bases in the middle. This CDR3 is 15 amino acids long. Germline CDR1 reads LGHNA; CDR2 reads YNFKEQ. CDR3 residues: CASSPLDSYNSPLHF. The CDR3 bases are TGTGCCAGCAGCCCCTTGGACAGCTATAATTCACCCCTCCACTTT.

The chain carries TRBV7-2 and TRBJ2-7; 13 nucleotides line up with TRBD2. CDR1 and CDR2 (germline): SGHTA, FQGNSA. Losses at the gene ends were 3 bases for V and 4 bases for J; bases not matched to a gene: 3. The CDR3 loop spans 15 amino acids. The CDR3 DNA reads as TGTGCCAGCAGCTTTGGACTAGCGGGGGTATACGAGCAGTACTTC. Protein product: CASSFGLAGVYEQYF. Full variable domain (missing parts from reference TRBV7-2 and TRBJ2-7): GAGVSQSPSNKVTEKGKDVELRCDPISGHTALYWYRQSLGQGLEFLIYFQGNSAPDKSGLPSDRFSAERTGGSVSTLTIQRTQQEDSAVYLCASSFGLAGVYEQYFGPGTRLTVT.

This rearrangement joins TRBV6-8 to TRBJ1-5; TRBD1 matches at 9 bases. Germline V gene data show CDR1 as MNHGY and CDR2 as SAAAGT. CDR3 length: 14 amino acids. Trimming at V came to 8 bases and at J to 7 bases, leaving 9 bases not matched to a gene. In DNA, the CDR3 is TGTGCCAGCTTAAGGGGGACAGGGCGGCAGCCCCAGCATTTT. This gives the protein CASLRGTGRQPQHF.

In its sample, this clone was seen once. This chain connects TRBV6-2 or TRBV6-3 to TRBJ1-1; 7 nucleotides align to TRBD1. The CDR3 covers 17 residues. CDR1 is MNHEY and CDR2 is SVGEGT in the germline V gene. Trimming at V came to 0 bases and at J to 1 base, leaving 8 bases not matched to a gene. The DNA for the CDR3 is TGTGCCAGCAGTTACTCGATGCTCAGGGGGAGGAACACTGAAGCTTTCTTT. Protein: CASSYSMLRGRNTEAFF.

The J gene is TRBJ1-3, the V gene TRBV19; D remains ambiguous. With 6 bases removed from V and 3 bases from J, the gap between germline ends came to 21 bases. Germline V lookup: CDR1 LNHDA, CDR2 SQIVND (reference sequence). The CDR3 loop spans 17 amino acids. The chain's CDR3 is CASSLIPIDEYGNTIYF. The CDR3 bases are TGTGCCAGTAGCCTTATTCCCATCGACGAATATGGAAACACCATATATTTT.

This clone was counted a single time. This chain connects TRBV10-3 to TRBJ2-7; a possible D gene is TRBD1 (5 bases). The length of the CDR3 is 13 residues. Trimming took 2 bases from V and 6 from J, leaving 11 bases between them. Germline V gene lookup returns CDR1 ENHRY and CDR2 SYGVKD. In nucleotides, the CDR3 is TGTGCCATCAGTGAGACAGGCCGAGGCGAGCAGTACTTC. Translation gives CAISETGRGEQYF.

DNA of the CDR3: TGTGCCAGCAGAGGGCACAGCTATTCACCCCTCCACTTT. Translation: CASRGHSYSPLHF. This chain joins TRBV27 and TRBJ1-6; no reliable D call. Germline-derived CDR1 and CDR2 are MNHEY and SMNVEV (reference sequence). V lost 6 bases and J 8 bases, leaving 11 bases between the germline ends. CDR3 length: 13 residues.

The chain links TRBV24-1 to TRBJ1-5, with 9 bases fitting TRBD1. CDR1 and CDR2 from the germline V gene are KGHDR and SFDVKD. This CDR3 spans 16 amino acids. V was pared by 2 bases and J by 3 bases, with 4 bases of the junction left unmatched. The CDR3 region is CATSDSDRGDNQPQHF. The CDR3, as DNA: TGTGCCACCAGTGATTCGGACAGGGGCGACAATCAGCCCCAGCATTTT.